Below, 4 T cell receptor beta chains from the same sample are listed, as sequenced in a study of human T cells and chemical hapten exposure. Indicated time point: patch test 1, 2 weeks after DPC sensitization. Treatment: therapeutic diphenylcyclopropenone sensitization with weekly scalp DPC. TCRdb fed the RACE reads into MiXCR, producing one record per CDR3 protein. The data hold roughly 380,000 distinct CDR3 sequences, with nearly 5% observed a single time. Sequences were derived from whole blood, sampled in connection with sensitization to the hapten diphenylcyclopropenone (DPC). The receptors stem from a woman between 45 and 65 years old with alopecia areata. Some clones in this sample may be carry-over from other donors' samples.

This clonotype was seen repeatedly, ten times or more. The chain uses TRBV7-8 and TRBJ1-5; tentative D call: TRBD1 (6 bases). CDR3 size: 14 residues. V lost 5 bases and J 6 bases, leaving 14 bases between the germline ends. Germline V gene data show CDR1 as SGHVS and CDR2 as FQNEAQ. The CDR3 bases are TGTGCCAGCAGCCCGACAGGAGGACGTCAGCCCCAGCATTTT. Protein product: CASSPTGGRQPQHF. Complete variable domain (other parts from reference TRBV7-8 and TRBJ1-5): GAGVSQSPRYKVAKRGQDVALRCDPISGHVSLFWYQQALGQGPEFLTYFQNEAQLDKSGLPSDRFFAERPEGSVSTLKIQRTQQEDSAVYLCASSPTGGRQPQHFGDGTRLSIL.

This clonotype was counted a few times. The V and J genes are TRBV24-1 and TRBJ1-1; TRBD1 might be the D (5 bases). CDR1 and CDR2 (germline): KGHDR, SFDVKD. The V end lost 6 bases, the J end lost 5 bases, and 12 bases lay between the germline ends. The CDR3 spans 13 residues. The CDR3 DNA reads as TGTGCCACCAGTAACGGAGAGGGGACTGAAGCTTTCTTT. As protein: CATSNGEGTEAFF.

This clonotype was recorded many times. The chain couples TRBV5-4 to TRBJ2-5; D might be TRBD2 (5 bases). CDR1 and CDR2 from the germline V gene are SGHNT and YYREEE (reference sequence). The V and J ends lost 3 bases and 5 bases respectively, with 14 bases between them. CDR3 size: 14 residues. CDR3 in DNA: TGTGCCAGCAGCTCTGGAAGCCAGCGGGAGACCCAGTACTTC. Translating gives CASSSGSQRETQYF.

Many counts were recorded for this clonotype. This chain uses TRBV5-1 with TRBJ2-5; perhaps TRBD1 as D (6 bases). The CDR3 spans 13 residues. Germline CDR1 reads SGHRS; CDR2 reads YFSETQ. V lost 0 bases to trimming and J lost 3 bases, with 6 bases between them. CDR3 nucleotides: TGCGCCAGCAGCTTGGGACAGGAAGAGACCCAGTACTTC. Its protein is CASSLGQEETQYF.